This T cell receptor beta chain was captured in a study of T cell repertoires in cytomegalovirus infection (dated by TCRdb to between 2019 and 2020). In terms of the full investigation: Recently identified HLA-C-restricted CMV epitopes, whose presentation resists viral immunomodulation, were targeted by peptide stimulations together with well-studied HLA-B-restricted epitopes. Donor HLA type was relevant to the analysis, as public TCR beta signatures indicated carriage of CMV infection together with the matching HLA type.

According to the germline V gene, CDR1 reads LGHNA and CDR2 reads YNFKEQ. CDR3 length: 16 amino acids, cysteine to phenylalanine. The read is trimmed to its CDR3 DNA, 48 bases read in frame from base 1. V is cut by 1 base and J by 0 bases, and the space between the germline ends is 13 bases. Comment on this clonotype: Its target antigen remains unknown. There are no base qualities to consult, and no much larger clone falls within one base.

What the study reported, not specific to this receptor: The ex vivo response was dominated by HLA-C-restricted CMV-specific TCR beta clonotypes, and the single most frequent clonotype in two of eight donors was supplied by these HLA-C-restricted clonotypes. Cumulative frequency of public TCR beta family members discriminated carriers of CMV infection plus the relevant HLA type in this cohort and an independent approximately 360-donor cohort.

Sequencing was performed on an Illumina HiSeq 1500. TCRdb reprocessed the public reads (quality trimming at Q25 with fastp, clone calling with MiXCR) and kept in-frame beta chains. Under each unique CDR3 protein, matching rows form one entry showing the most common genes and DNA. The sample data list about 140,000 distinct CDR3 sequences, and 32% of these were observed just once. The ten largest clones represent around 50% of the sample. The label giving this sample's treatment or condition can be read as: in vitro stimulation with specific CMV peptide epitopes to enrich CMV-specific T cells. The sample here was CD8+ T cells from cultured PBMCs, taken from culture after CMV antigen stimulation. Recombination joined TRBV4-2 with TRBJ2-7, with TRBD1 as a weak D call on 6 bases. The clonotype was recovered from a human donor in good health (CMV status not recorded). Some clones in this sample may be carry-over from other donors' samples. The bases read TGTGCCAGCAGCCAAGCCGGGGACACCTACTCCTACGAGCAGTACTTC. It specifies CASSQAGDTYSYEQYF.